The entry below describes one T cell receptor (beta chain). Original processing notes: Amplified reference gene primers provided the basis for estimating nucleated cell counts. TCRdb keeps only in-frame clones here, not all; method: immunoSEQ multiplex PCR. That table gives V, J and clone size, and the DNA gave D and trimming. The sample holds 80,000 to 100,000 clones, approximately 91% seen once. The sample comes from a study of blood T cell repertoires in COVID-19. CDR3 length equals 14 residues. Germline V lookup: CDR1 SGHRS, CDR2 YFSETQ. V lost 3 bases and J lost 0, with 4 bases in between. Sequenced material: peripheral blood. The chain is built from TRBV5-1 and TRBJ1-6; D uncertain. The receptor comes from a human donor with active COVID-19. The donor label of this sample is uncertain. CDR3 protein: CASSSSSYNSPLHF. The CDR3 region has the DNA TGCGCCAGCAGCTCGAGCTCCTATAATTCACCCCTCCACTTT.